The T cell receptor beta chain under discussion was sequenced for a study of shared clonotypes between healthy human individuals. The table lists this clone with a count of one. What it recognizes is unknown. Naivety among CD8 cells was defined by CD45RO negativity and positive CCR7 selection, thereby excluding terminally differentiated effector memory CD45RA+ cells. Study results and caveats: Only blood underwent sampling, and tissue repertoires likely differ. Generation probabilities of non-shared clonotypes were lower (relative to those shared by all four donors).

The repertoire was sequenced with immunoSEQ multiplex PCR; TCRdb's copy has only in-frame clones and lacks some. In the table there are about 2.1 million clones, 85% to 95% of which are singletons. In germline, CDR1 is WSHSY, CDR2 SAAADI. Trimming at V came to 3 bases and at J to 8 bases, leaving 7 bases not matched to a gene. This CDR3 contains 14 residues. The chain is built from TRBV10-2 and TRBJ2-4, with 7 nucleotides matching TRBD2. Sequenced material: naive CD8+ T cells from PBMCs. The TCR was taken from a man between 18 and 29 years old in good health. Some clones in this sample may be carry-over from other donors' samples. CDR3 sequence: CASSEYGGGDIQYF. The CDR3 DNA reads as TGCGCCAGCAGTGAATATGGGGGGGGTGACATTCAGTACTTC.